The 27 T cell receptor beta chains listed next were all sequenced from one sample in a study of neurological immune-mediated disorders. MiXCR was run by TCRdb on the 5' RACE reads, yielding one entry per CDR3 protein. The data show about 46,000 distinct CDR3 sequences, 10% seen once. The sequenced material came from PBMCs. The receptors shown here come from a man between 65 and 85 years old with HTLV-1-associated myelopathy (HAM/TSP).

This clonotype was seen many times. The J gene is TRBJ2-5, the V gene TRBV20-1; TRBD2 matches 10 bases. This CDR3 is built from 18 residues. With 2 bases clipped from V and 1 base from J, the junction kept 13 bases outside the gene matches. Germline CDR1 is DFQATT and CDR2 is SNEGSKA (reference sequence). CDR3: CSARRPYGAGGPQETQYF. CDR3 bases: TGCAGTGCTAGACGGCCATACGGAGCGGGAGGGCCCCAAGAGACCCAGTACTTC.

As regards this clonotype: Being one base from a much bigger clone, this may be a read error. This chain connects TRBV7-2 to TRBJ2-3; 9 nucleotides match TRBD1. Germline V gives CDR1 SGHTA, CDR2 FQGNSA. This CDR3 has 15 residues. Trimming at V came to 8 bases and at J to 5 bases, leaving 11 bases not matched to a gene. The CDR3 coding sequence is TGTGCCAGCTGCCCCTTAGGACAGGGGAGAGATACGCAGTATTTT. Protein product: CASCPLGQGRDTQYF.

The chain couples TRBV5-4 to TRBJ2-2; no firm D call. The V gene's germline CDR1 is SGHNT and CDR2 YYREEE (reference sequence). This CDR3 has 16 residues. V lost 3 bases and J lost 2, with 14 bases in between. CDR3 loop: CASSSPRDTNTGELFF. The CDR3 DNA follows: TGTGCCAGCAGCTCTCCGCGTGACACCAACACCGGGGAGCTGTTTTTT.

This clonotype was recorded many times. The chain has TRBV20-1 and TRBJ2-3; 11 bases align to TRBD2. The CDR3 loop spans 15 amino acids. Germline V gives CDR1 DFQATT, CDR2 SNEGSKA (reference sequence). Germline trimming cut 3 bases from V and 8 bases from J; bases unmatched to any gene: 10. The CDR3 reads CSARNRLAGGITQYF. CDR3 nucleotide sequence: TGCAGTGCTAGGAATCGGCTAGCGGGGGGAATTACGCAGTATTTT.

This clonotype was observed many times. The rearrangement uses TRBV6-6 and TRBJ2-7; 8 bases line up with TRBD1. J gave up 7 bases and V 2 bases, and 7 bases lay outside the gene matches. The length of the CDR3 is 14 residues. Germline assignment: CDR1 MNHNY and CDR2 SVGAGI (reference sequence). The CDR3 region is CASSYAGTGPEQYF. In DNA, the CDR3 is TGTGCCAGCAGTTACGCCGGGACAGGCCCGGAGCAGTACTTC.

This clonotype came up many times. This chain joins TRBV20-1 and TRBJ2-5, with D perhaps assigned TRBD1 or TRBD2 (5 bases each). Trimming pared 2 bases from V and 4 bases from J, leaving 8 bases between. CDR1 and CDR2 from the germline V gene are DFQATT and SNEGSKA (reference sequence). This CDR3 comprises 12 residues. The CDR3 sequence is CSARRDPETQYF. The DNA of the CDR3 is TGCAGTGCTAGAAGGGACCCAGAGACCCAGTACTTC.

There are many counts of this clonotype. The J gene is TRBJ2-1, the V gene TRBV18; 8 bases align to TRBD2. The germline V gene has CDR1 KGHSH and CDR2 LQKENI. Trimming removed 6 bases from V and 10 bases from J; junction bases left unmatched: 17. The CDR3 consists of 16 residues. DNA of the CDR3: TGTGCCAGCTCGCCGGCGGTTTTACGGGGGGGTAGCGAGCAGTTCTTC. Amino acids: CASSPAVLRGGSEQFF.

This clonotype was observed many times. The V call is TRBV5-1, the J call TRBJ2-7, with D unclear. The CDR3 length is 15 residues. CDR1 is SGHRS and CDR2 is YFSETQ in the germline V gene. The V end was cut by 2 bases, the J end by 0 bases, with 12 bases between. CDR3 residues: CASSFSAISSYEQYF. In nucleotides, the CDR3 is TGCGCCAGCAGCTTTTCCGCTATAAGCTCCTACGAGCAGTACTTC. The full variable domain, its missing parts supplied by reference TRBV5-1 and TRBJ2-7, is KAGVTQTPRYLIKTRGQQVTLSCSPISGHRSVSWYQQTPGQGLQFLFEYFSETQRNKGNFPGRFSGRQFSNSRSEMNVSTLELGDSALYLCASSFSAISSYEQYFGPGTRLTVT.

The sample holds a few counts of this clonotype. V usage is TRBV6-1 and J usage is TRBJ2-1; 9 bases align to TRBD2. The CDR3 runs to 11 residues. Looked up from germline, CDR1 is MNHNS and CDR2 is SASEGT. V trimming: 8 bases; J trimming: 14 bases; junction bases outside the gene matches: 7. This CDR3 reads CASSFLAGKFF. CDR3 nucleotide sequence: TGTGCCAGCTCGTTCCTAGCGGGAAAGTTCTTC.

The chain recombines TRBV12-3 or TRBV12-4 with TRBJ2-1; D uncertain. V was clipped by 6 bases and J by 9 bases, with 18 bases between them. The CDR3 runs 14 residues. In DNA, the CDR3 is TGTGCCAGCAGCTATTCCAAGAACCTGGCTGAGCAGTTCTTC. Amino acids: CASSYSKNLAEQFF.

This clonotype occurred many times. V is TRBV12-3 or TRBV12-4 and J is TRBJ1-6; 9 bases are a match to TRBD1. There are 14 residues in the CDR3. The V segment lost 5 bases and the J segment 8 bases; nucleotides outside the gene matches: 4. This chain's CDR3 is CASSLRDRDSPLHF. In DNA form, the CDR3 reads TGTGCCAGCAGTCTCCGGGACAGGGATTCACCCCTCCACTTT.

This clonotype was seen many times. The chain employs TRBV7-2 and TRBJ2-1; the D gene is possibly TRBD2 (6 bases). CDR3 length: 15 residues. Germline V CDR1 and CDR2: SGHTA, FQGNSA. Trimming removed 5 bases from V and 9 bases from J, with 20 bases in between. This CDR3 is CASSPPGLLGREQFF. CDR3 sequence (DNA): TGTGCCAGCAGCCCCCCGGGACTCCTAGGGCGTGAGCAGTTCTTC.

This clonotype was counted ten times or more. J is TRBJ2-1 and V is TRBV4-3; D is possibly TRBD2 (5 bases). V dropped 1 base and J dropped 3 bases, with 13 bases sitting between them. This CDR3 has 16 amino acids. The V gene's germline CDR1 is LGHNA and CDR2 YSLEER. CDR3: CASSQVLTGGYNEQFF. The CDR3 DNA follows: TGCGCCAGCAGCCAAGTCTTGACCGGAGGCTACAATGAGCAGTTCTTC.

This clonotype has a count of ten or more. J is TRBJ2-1 and V is TRBV7-3; no clear D. This CDR3 has 15 residues. Germline V gene data show CDR1 as SGHTA and CDR2 as FQGTGA. V was pared by 1 base and J by 0 bases, with 7 bases between. The CDR3 spells CASSLIALSYNEQFF. For the CDR3, the DNA is TGTGCCAGCAGCTTAATCGCGCTCTCCTACAATGAGCAGTTCTTC.

J is TRBJ2-7 and V is TRBV20-1; D is perhaps TRBD2 (6 bases). The CDR3 loop spans 15 amino acids. Germline CDR1 is DFQATT and CDR2 is SNEGSKA (reference sequence). V was trimmed by 0 bases and J by 4 bases, leaving 16 bases between them. The DNA for the CDR3 is TGCAGTGCTAGAGATGCGGGGCGCGGCAAATACGAGCAGTACTTC. Amino acid sequence: CSARDAGRGKYEQYF.

This clonotype was counted ten times or more. This chain connects TRBV6-2 or TRBV6-3 to TRBJ2-3; perhaps TRBD2 as D (6 bases). With 6 bases removed from V and 9 bases from J, the gap between germline ends came to 10 bases. CDR3 size: 11 residues. Germline V CDR1 and CDR2: MNHEY, SVGEGT. CDR3 coding DNA: TGTGCCAGCAGCCAACGGGAGACGCAGTATTTT. Protein product: CASSQRETQYF.

This clonotype was detected ten times or more. This chain joins TRBV28 and TRBJ2-2; D is uncertain. The CDR3 has 16 residues. Germline lookup yields CDR1 MDHEN and CDR2 SYDVKM. V dropped 7 bases and J dropped 8 bases, with 23 bases sitting between them. The CDR3 is CASTLDPRRLGGELFF. As DNA, the CDR3 is TGTGCCAGCACCCTGGACCCACGCCGGCTGGGGGGGGAGCTGTTTTTT. Drawing the rest from reference TRBV28 and TRBJ2-2, the complete variable domain is DVKVTQSSRYLVKRTGEKVFLECVQDMDHENMFWYRQDPGLGLRLIYFSYDVKMKEKGDIPEGYSVSREKKERFSLILESASTNQTSMYLCASTLDPRRLGGELFFGEGSRLTVL.

This clonotype was observed many times. The gene calls are TRBV10-3 and TRBJ2-1; D may be TRBD1 (6 bases). Germline V gene data show CDR1 as ENHRY and CDR2 as SYGVKD. V lost 10 bases and J lost 8, with 15 bases in between. CDR3 length equals 12 residues. Here the CDR3 reads CARGQVPDEQFF. In DNA, the CDR3 is TGTGCCAGGGGGCAGGTCCCAGATGAGCAGTTCTTC.

This clonotype appeared a single time. The chain uses TRBV19 and TRBJ2-3, with D tentatively TRBD2 (6 bases). CDR3 length: 14 residues. CDR1 and CDR2 (germline): LNHDA, SQIVND (reference sequence). V lost 4 bases to trimming and J lost 2 bases, with 10 bases between them. The CDR3 sequence: CASSTAGNTDTQYF. The DNA for the CDR3 is TGTGCCAGTAGTACGGCGGGGAACACAGATACGCAGTATTTT.

This clonotype has ten or more counts. V usage is TRBV14 and J usage is TRBJ1-4; D remains ambiguous. The V end was cut by 2 bases, the J end by 3 bases, with 10 bases between. This CDR3 spans 15 amino acids. Per the germline V gene, CDR1 is SGHDN and CDR2 is FVKESK. CDR3 sequence (DNA): TGTGCCAGCAGCCAACCCCGGCTAGCTAATGAAAAACTGTTTTTT. It yields the protein CASSQPRLANEKLFF.

A few counts support this clonotype. The chain couples TRBV10-3 to TRBJ2-2, with D possibly TRBD2 on 6 matching bases. Trimming removed 8 bases at V and 3 bases at J, with 13 bases between. Germline V gene data show CDR1 as ENHRY and CDR2 as SYGVKD. This CDR3 contains 14 residues. The CDR3 reads CAIRGILHTGELFF. The CDR3 DNA follows: TGTGCCATCCGGGGGATTCTCCACACCGGGGAGCTGTTTTTT.

This clonotype was observed many times. The chain combines TRBV6-5 with TRBJ2-7; TRBD2 aligns across 7 bases. The CDR3 extends over 18 amino acids. J was trimmed by 5 bases and V by 0 bases; bases with no gene match: 16. Germline V CDR1 and CDR2: MNHEY, SVGAGI. This CDR3 reads CASSYSSFRGRAGNEQYF. The CDR3 DNA reads TGTGCCAGCAGTTACTCGAGTTTTCGTGGGAGGGCCGGGAACGAGCAGTACTTC.

The table lists this clonotype with many counts. V gene TRBV2 combines with J gene TRBJ2-2; either TRBD1 or TRBD2 may supply D (5 bases each). CDR1 is SNHLY and CDR2 is FYNNEI in the germline V gene. V was trimmed by 11 bases and J by 6 bases, leaving 19 bases between them. There are 14 residues in the CDR3. The CDR3 DNA reads as TGTGCCTCCCAGAGGGACGTCGGTCCCGGGGAGCTGTTTTTT. Protein sequence: CASQRDVGPGELFF.

This clonotype has ten or more counts. This rearrangement joins TRBV5-1 to TRBJ2-1, with D tentatively TRBD2 (6 bases). The V gene's germline CDR1 is SGHRS and CDR2 YFSETQ. This CDR3 has 15 amino acids. V was cut by 7 bases and J by 0 bases, with 14 bases left in between. CDR3 DNA: TGCGCCAGCCAGGAGGGCTTCAGCTCCTACAATGAGCAGTTCTTC. Protein: CASQEGFSSYNEQFF.

This clonotype appeared many times. This chain joins TRBV20-1 and TRBJ1-5, with D unclear. Between the trimmed V and J ends, which lost 0 bases and 3 bases, there was a span of 9 bases. CDR3 length: 14 amino acids. The germline V gene encodes CDR1 DFQATT and CDR2 SNEGSKA (reference sequence). For the CDR3, the DNA is TGCAGTGCTAGAGAGGGGAGCGACAATCAGCCCCAGCATTTT. It encodes CSAREGSDNQPQHF.

This clonotype came up many times. The chain couples TRBV7-2 to TRBJ2-4; D is ambiguous. V was cut by 5 bases and J by 3 bases, with 14 bases left in between. Germline V CDR1 and CDR2: SGHTA, FQGNSA. This CDR3 has 15 residues. In DNA form, the CDR3 reads TGTGCCAGCAGCACTTCAGACGGTATCAAAAACATTCAGTACTTC. Translating it yields CASSTSDGIKNIQYF.

This clonotype was seen at least ten times. This sequence joins TRBV10-3 and TRBJ2-2, with 9 bases fitting TRBD1. J was trimmed by 7 bases and V by 10 bases; bases with no gene match: 7. CDR1 and CDR2 (germline): ENHRY, SYGVKD. The CDR3 sequence is 13 residues long. This CDR3 reads CATGTGWNGELFF. CDR3 bases: TGTGCCACCGGGACAGGGTGGAACGGGGAGCTGTTTTTT.